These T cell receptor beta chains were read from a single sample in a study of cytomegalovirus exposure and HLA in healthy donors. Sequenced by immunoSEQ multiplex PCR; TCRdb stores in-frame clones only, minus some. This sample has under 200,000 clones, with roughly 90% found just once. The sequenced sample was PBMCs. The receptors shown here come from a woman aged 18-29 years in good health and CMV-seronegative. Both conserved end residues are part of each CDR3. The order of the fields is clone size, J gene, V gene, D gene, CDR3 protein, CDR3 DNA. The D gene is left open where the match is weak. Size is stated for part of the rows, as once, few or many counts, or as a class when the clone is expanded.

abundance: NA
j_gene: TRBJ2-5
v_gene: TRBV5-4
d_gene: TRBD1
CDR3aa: CASSRQGARETQYF
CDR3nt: TGTGCCAGCAGCCGACAGGGGGCTAGGGAGACCCAGTACTTC

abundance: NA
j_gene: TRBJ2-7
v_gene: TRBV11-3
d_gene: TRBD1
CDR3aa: CASSLLGGTYEQYF
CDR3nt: TGTGCCAGCAGCTTACTAGGGGGCACCTACGAGCAGTACTTC

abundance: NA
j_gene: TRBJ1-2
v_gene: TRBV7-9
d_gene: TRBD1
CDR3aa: CASSAQGDSYGYTF
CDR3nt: TGTGCCAGCAGCGCACAGGGGGATAGCTATGGCTACACCTTC

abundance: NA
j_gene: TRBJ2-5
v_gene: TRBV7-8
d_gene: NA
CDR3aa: CASSSGLPETQYF
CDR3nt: TGTGCCAGCAGTTCTGGACTCCCAGAGACCCAGTACTTC

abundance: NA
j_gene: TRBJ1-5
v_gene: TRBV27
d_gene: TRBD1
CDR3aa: CASSSTGYYQPQHF
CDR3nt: TGTGCCAGCAGTTCGACAGGGTATTATCAGCCCCAGCATTTT

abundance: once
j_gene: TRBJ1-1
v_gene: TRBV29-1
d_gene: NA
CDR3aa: CSVVKGVEAFF
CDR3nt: TGCAGCGTTGTCAAAGGAGTTGAAGCTTTCTTT

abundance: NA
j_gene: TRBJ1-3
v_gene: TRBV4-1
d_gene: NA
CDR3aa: CASSQGITGTGNTIYF
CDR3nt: TGCGCCAGCAGCCAAGGAATTACAGGGACTGGAAACACCATATATTTT

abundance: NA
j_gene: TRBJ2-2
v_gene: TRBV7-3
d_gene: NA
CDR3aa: CASSPQRTGELFF
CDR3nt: TGTGCCAGCAGCCCCCAGCGCACCGGGGAGCTGTTTTTT

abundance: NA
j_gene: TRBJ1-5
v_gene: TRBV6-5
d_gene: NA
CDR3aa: CASSYRGGNQPQHF
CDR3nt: TGTGCCAGCAGTTACAGGGGCGGCAATCAGCCCCAGCATTTT

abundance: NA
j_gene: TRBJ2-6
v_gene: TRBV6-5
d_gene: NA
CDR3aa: CASSYQPGDGANVLTF
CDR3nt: TGTGCCAGCAGTTACCAACCAGGGGATGGGGCCAACGTCCTGACTTTC

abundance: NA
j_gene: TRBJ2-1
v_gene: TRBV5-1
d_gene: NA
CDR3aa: CASRLTSGLTYNEQFF
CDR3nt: TGCGCCAGCAGACTGACTTCAGGGTTAACCTACAATGAGCAGTTCTTC

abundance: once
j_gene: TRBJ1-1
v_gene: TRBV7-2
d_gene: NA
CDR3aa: CASSLGRHLNTEAFF
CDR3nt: TGTGCCAGCAGCTTAGGGCGGCACCTGAACACTGAAGCTTTCTTT

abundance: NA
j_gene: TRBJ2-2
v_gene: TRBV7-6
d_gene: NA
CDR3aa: CASSLEAGKAGELFF
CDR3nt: TGTGCCAGCAGCTTAGAGGCGGGGAAAGCCGGGGAGCTGTTTTTT

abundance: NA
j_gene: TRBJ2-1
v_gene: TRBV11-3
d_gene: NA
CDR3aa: CASSLTAGGYNEQFF
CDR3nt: TGTGCCAGCAGCTTAACGGCGGGCGGCTACAATGAGCAGTTCTTC

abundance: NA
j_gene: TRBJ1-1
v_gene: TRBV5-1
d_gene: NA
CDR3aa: CASSSLQSMNTEAFF
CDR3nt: TGCGCCAGCAGCTCCCTACAGAGTATGAACACTGAAGCTTTCTTT

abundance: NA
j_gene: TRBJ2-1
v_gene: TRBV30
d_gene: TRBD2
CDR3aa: CAWSVTGGVEQFF
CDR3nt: TGTGCCTGGAGTGTAACCGGGGGGGTCGAGCAGTTCTTC

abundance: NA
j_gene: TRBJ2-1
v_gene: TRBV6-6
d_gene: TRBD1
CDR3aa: CASSQGQGSSEQFF
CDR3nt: TGTGCCAGCAGCCAGGGACAGGGATCTTCTGAGCAGTTCTTC

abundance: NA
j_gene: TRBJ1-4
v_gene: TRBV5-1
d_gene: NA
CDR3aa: CASSLVGGANEKLFF
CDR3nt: TGCGCCAGCAGCTTGGTTGGGGGCGCTAATGAAAAACTGTTTTTT

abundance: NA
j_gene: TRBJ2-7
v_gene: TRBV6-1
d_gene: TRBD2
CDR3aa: CASSTSGGLYEQYF
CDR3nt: TGTGCCAGCAGTACTAGCGGGGGCCTCTACGAGCAGTACTTC

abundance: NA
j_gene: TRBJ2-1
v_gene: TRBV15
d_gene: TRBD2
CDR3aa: CATRLADLFRVPNEQFF
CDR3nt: TGTGCCACCAGACTAGCGGACTTATTCCGGGTCCCCAATGAGCAGTTCTTC

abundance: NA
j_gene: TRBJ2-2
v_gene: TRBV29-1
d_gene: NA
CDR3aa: CSVTRGTGELFF
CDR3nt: TGCAGCGTTACCCGGGGCACCGGGGAGCTGTTTTTT

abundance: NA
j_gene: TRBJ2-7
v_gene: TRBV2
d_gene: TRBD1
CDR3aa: CASSESPGQGFHEQYF
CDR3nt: TGTGCCAGCAGTGAGTCGCCGGGACAGGGATTCCACGAGCAGTACTTC

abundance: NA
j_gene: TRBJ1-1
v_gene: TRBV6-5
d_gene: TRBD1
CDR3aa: CASSPIDRGTEAFF
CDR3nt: TGTGCCAGCAGTCCAATCGACAGGGGCACTGAAGCTTTCTTT

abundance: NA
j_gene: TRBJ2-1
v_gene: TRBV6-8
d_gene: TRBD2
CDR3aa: CALEGTSLNNEQFF
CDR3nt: TGTGCCCTGGAGGGGACTAGCCTAAACAATGAGCAGTTCTTC

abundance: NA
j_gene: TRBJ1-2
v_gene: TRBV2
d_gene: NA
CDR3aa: CASSKSPSGHYGYTF
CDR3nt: TGTGCCAGCAGTAAGAGCCCCTCAGGCCACTATGGCTACACCTTC

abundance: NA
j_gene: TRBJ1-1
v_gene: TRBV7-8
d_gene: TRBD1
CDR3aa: CASSLDRGSTEAFF
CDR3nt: TGTGCCAGCAGCTTAGACAGGGGAAGCACTGAAGCTTTCTTT

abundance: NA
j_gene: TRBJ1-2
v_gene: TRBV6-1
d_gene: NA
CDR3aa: CASSAREANYGYTF
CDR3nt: TGTGCCAGCAGTGCCAGGGAAGCTAACTATGGCTACACCTTC

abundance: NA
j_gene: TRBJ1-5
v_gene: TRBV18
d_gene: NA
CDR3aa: CASSPSYNQPQHF
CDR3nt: TGTGCCAGCTCACCTTCTTACAATCAGCCCCAGCATTTT

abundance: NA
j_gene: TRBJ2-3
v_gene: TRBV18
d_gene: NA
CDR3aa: CASSSTSSATDTQYF
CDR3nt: TGTGCCAGCTCATCAACTAGTTCTGCTACAGATACGCAGTATTTT

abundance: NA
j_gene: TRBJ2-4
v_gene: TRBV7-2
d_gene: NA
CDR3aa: CASSGQAKNIQYF
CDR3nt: TGTGCCAGCAGCGGACAAGCCAAAAACATTCAGTACTTC

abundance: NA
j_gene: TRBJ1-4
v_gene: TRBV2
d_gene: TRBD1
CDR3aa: CASSERRTGNEKLFF
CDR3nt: TGTGCCAGCAGTGAAAGAAGGACAGGCAATGAAAAACTGTTTTTT

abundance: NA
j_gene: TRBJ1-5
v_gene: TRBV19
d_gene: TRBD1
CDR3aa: CASRGTGGPNQPQHF
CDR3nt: TGTGCCAGTAGGGGAACAGGGGGCCCTAATCAGCCCCAGCATTTT

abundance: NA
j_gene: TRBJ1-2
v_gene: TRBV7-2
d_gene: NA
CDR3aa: CASSLGQFGYTF
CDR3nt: TGTGCCAGCAGCCTCGGACAGTTCGGCTACACCTTC

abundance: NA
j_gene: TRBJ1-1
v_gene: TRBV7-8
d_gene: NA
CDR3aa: CASSLGGEAFF
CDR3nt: TGTGCCAGCAGCTTAGGCGGTGAAGCTTTCTTT

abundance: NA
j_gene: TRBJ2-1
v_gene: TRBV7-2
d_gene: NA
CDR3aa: CASSLDRVNEQFF
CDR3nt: TGTGCCAGCAGCTTAGATCGGGTTAATGAGCAGTTCTTC

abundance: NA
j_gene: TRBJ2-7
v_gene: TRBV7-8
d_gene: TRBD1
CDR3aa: CASSSRDRVSYEQYF
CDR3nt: TGTGCCAGCAGCTCCCGGGACAGGGTCTCCTACGAGCAGTACTTC

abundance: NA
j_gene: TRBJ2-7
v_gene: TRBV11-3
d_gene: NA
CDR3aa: CASSLGPSREQYF
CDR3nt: TGTGCCAGCAGCTTAGGACCGTCGCGGGAGCAGTACTTC

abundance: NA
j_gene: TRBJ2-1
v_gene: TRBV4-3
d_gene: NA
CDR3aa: CASSPRDGSSYNEQFF
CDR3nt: TGCGCCAGCAGCCCCCGGGACGGGAGCTCCTACAATGAGCAGTTCTTC

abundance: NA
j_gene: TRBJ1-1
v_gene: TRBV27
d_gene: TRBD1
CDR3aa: CASTTGQGQLNTEAFF
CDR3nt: TGTGCCAGCACGACTGGACAGGGACAGTTGAACACTGAAGCTTTCTTT

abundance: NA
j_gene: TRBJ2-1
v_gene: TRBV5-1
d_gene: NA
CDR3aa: CASSLVAAWYNEQFF
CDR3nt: TGCGCCAGCAGCTTGGTTGCGGCCTGGTACAATGAGCAGTTCTTC

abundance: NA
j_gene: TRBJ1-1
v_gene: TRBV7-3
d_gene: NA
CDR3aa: CASSPKGQNTEAFF
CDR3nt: TGTGCCAGCAGTCCAAAGGGACAGAACACTGAAGCTTTCTTT

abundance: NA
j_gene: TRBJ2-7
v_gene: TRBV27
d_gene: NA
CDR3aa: CASSLRGEQYF
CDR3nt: TGTGCCAGCAGTTTAAGAGGGGAGCAGTACTTC

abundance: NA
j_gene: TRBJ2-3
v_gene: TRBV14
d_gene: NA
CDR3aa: CASSQERGTDTQYF
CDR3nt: TGTGCCAGCAGCCAAGAAAGGGGTACAGATACGCAGTATTTT

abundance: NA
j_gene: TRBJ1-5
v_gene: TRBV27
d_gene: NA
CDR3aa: CASSLRGSGQPQHF
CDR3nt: TGTGCCAGCAGTTTGAGGGGGTCGGGGCAGCCCCAGCATTTT

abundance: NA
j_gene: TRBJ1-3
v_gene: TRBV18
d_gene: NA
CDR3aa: CASQQGEGSGNTIYF
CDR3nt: TGTGCCAGTCAACAGGGAGAAGGGTCTGGAAACACCATATATTTT

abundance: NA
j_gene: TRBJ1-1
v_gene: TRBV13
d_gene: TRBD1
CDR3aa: CASSFLGQTAEAFF
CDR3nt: TGTGCCAGCAGCTTCCTGGGACAGACAGCGGAAGCTTTCTTT

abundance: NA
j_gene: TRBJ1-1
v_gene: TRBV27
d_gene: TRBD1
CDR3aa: CASSETGRTFF
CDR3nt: TGTGCCAGCAGTGAGACAGGGAGGACTTTCTTT

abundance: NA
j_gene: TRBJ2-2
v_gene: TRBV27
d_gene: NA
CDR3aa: CASSFQDTGELFF
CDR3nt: TGTGCCAGCAGTTTTCAGGACACCGGGGAGCTGTTTTTT

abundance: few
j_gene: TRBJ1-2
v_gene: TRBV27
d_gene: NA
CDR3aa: CASTQEGGRSYGYTF
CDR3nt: TGTGCCAGCACCCAGGAGGGCGGACGGAGCTATGGCTACACCTTC

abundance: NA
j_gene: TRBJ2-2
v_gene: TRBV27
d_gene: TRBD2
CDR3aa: CASSGSGRVVGELFF
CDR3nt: TGTGCCAGCAGTGGATCAGGGAGGGTCGTGGGGGAGCTGTTTTTT